This is a list of T cell receptor beta chains from one sample in a study of shared clonotypes between healthy human individuals. The protocol was immunoSEQ multiplex PCR, while the TCRdb copy is restricted to in-frame clones and leaves out a portion. The table shows millions of clones, with 95% occurring only once. Sequencing input: naive CD4+ T cells sorted from blood. Receptors were obtained from a man aged 18 to 35 in good health. Both conserved end residues are part of each CDR3. The order of the fields is J gene, clone size, D gene, V gene, CDR3 protein, CDR3 DNA. A D gene is named only where the DNA matches it firmly. Not every row has a clone size; where given, it reads once, few, many or a size class.

>TRBJ1-2|NA|NA|TRBV6-5
CASSYSPGSHYGYTF
TGTGCCAGCAGTTACTCTCCTGGGAGTCACTATGGCTACACCTTC
>TRBJ1-6|NA|TRBD1|TRBV7-2
CASSRQGAYNSPLHF
TGTGCCAGCAGCCGACAGGGAGCGTATAATTCACCCCTCCACTTT
>TRBJ2-2|NA|TRBD1|TRBV6-1
CASSGTGVGELFF
TGTGCCAGCAGTGGGACAGGGGTCGGGGAGCTGTTTTTT
>TRBJ2-3|NA|NA|TRBV5-1
CASSLAGTGTDTQYF
TGCGCCAGCAGCTTGGCCGGGACTGGCACAGATACGCAGTATTTT
>TRBJ2-7|NA|NA|TRBV19
CASSPPGPSYEQYF
TGTGCCAGTAGCCCCCCCGGACCGTCCTACGAGCAGTACTTC
>TRBJ2-7|NA|TRBD2|TRBV29-1
CSVEGAAGGTYEQYF
TGCAGCGTTGAAGGAGCGGCGGGAGGGACCTACGAGCAGTACTTC
>TRBJ2-7|NA|NA|TRBV7-6
CASSLADGAYEQYF
TGTGCCAGCAGCTTAGCGGACGGGGCCTACGAGCAGTACTTC
>TRBJ2-3|NA|TRBD2|TRBV29-1
CSVVAGGTTDTQYF
TGCAGCGTTGTTGCGGGAGGGACCACAGATACGCAGTATTTT
>TRBJ1-3|NA|NA|TRBV30
CAWSVGQISSGNTIYF
TGTGCCTGGAGTGTAGGGCAGATCAGCTCTGGAAACACCATATATTTT
>TRBJ1-1|NA|TRBD1|TRBV6-1
CASRDRGLNTEAFF
TGTGCCAGCAGGGACAGGGGGCTGAACACTGAAGCTTTCTTT
>TRBJ2-4|NA|NA|TRBV29-1
CSVLLAENIQYF
TGCAGCGTTCTACTGGCAGAAAACATTCAGTACTTC
>TRBJ1-2|once|TRBD1|TRBV9
CASSARDSLNYGYTF
TGTGCCAGCAGCGCCAGGGACAGCCTTAACTATGGCTACACCTTC
>TRBJ2-1|NA|NA|TRBV5-1
CASSFVKQTNNEQFF
TGCGCCAGCAGCTTCGTGAAGCAAACCAACAATGAGCAGTTCTTC
>TRBJ1-1|NA|NA|TRBV14
CASSQDRKPEAFF
TGTGCCAGCAGCCAGGACAGAAAGCCCGAGGCTTTCTTT
>TRBJ1-6|many|NA|TRBV2
CASSPGNSPLHF
TGTGCCAGCAGTCCAGGGAATTCACCCCTCCACTTT
>TRBJ1-1|NA|NA|TRBV6-1
CASSRNMNTEAFF
TGTGCCAGCAGCCGCAACATGAACACTGAAGCTTTCTTT
>TRBJ1-2|NA|NA|TRBV29-1
CSVVRGAPSYGYTF
TGCAGCGTTGTACGGGGGGCCCCTTCCTATGGCTACACCTTC
>TRBJ1-4|NA|NA|TRBV30
CAWRAPKREKLFF
TGTGCCTGGAGAGCGCCCAAGAGGGAAAAACTGTTTTTT
>TRBJ2-4|NA|NA|TRBV6-1
CASSEEWGLGGNIQYF
TGTGCCAGCAGTGAGGAGTGGGGCTTAGGGGGGAACATTCAGTACTTC
>TRBJ2-5|NA|NA|TRBV5-1
CASSQVQETQYF
TGCGCCAGCAGCCAAGTCCAAGAGACCCAGTACTTC
>TRBJ2-3|once|NA|TRBV19
CASSTRDLNTQYF
TGTGCCAGTAGTACCCGGGACTTAAATACGCAGTATTTT
>TRBJ1-1|NA|NA|TRBV5-1
CASSLRARGATEAFF
TGCGCCAGCAGCTTAAGGGCGAGGGGGGCTACTGAAGCTTTCTTT
>TRBJ2-7|NA|TRBD1|TRBV5-1
CASSSSGTGSYEQYF
TGCGCCAGCAGCTCCTCCGGGACAGGGTCCTACGAGCAGTACTTC
>TRBJ2-7|NA|TRBD2|TRBV7-8
CASSLVLSSGGSSYEQYF
TGTGCCAGCAGCTTAGTGTTGTCTAGCGGGGGGAGCTCCTACGAGCAGTACTTC
>TRBJ2-3|few|TRBD2|TRBV5-4
CASSPTLAGVSDTQYF
TGTGCCAGCAGCCCAACCCTAGCGGGAGTCTCAGATACGCAGTATTTT
>TRBJ2-3|NA|NA|TRBV6-1
CASSEQGGPRTDTQYF
TGTGCCAGCAGTGAACAGGGGGGACCCCGCACAGATACGCAGTATTTT
>TRBJ2-2|NA|TRBD1|TRBV18
CASSPDATGGTGELFF
TGTGCCAGCTCTCCCGATGCGACAGGGGGAACCGGGGAGCTGTTTTTT